Listed here is a single TCR beta chain. The sample originates from a study of blood T cell repertoires in COVID-19. Background on the study: Sites across the United States, Italy and Spain contributed samples from acute and convalescent COVID-19. T cells, B-cell-depleted T cells, or PBMCs provided the cDNA or gDNA that served as material.

In the original workflow: Amplifying reference gene primers gave estimates of nucleated cell counts. Sequenced by immunoSEQ multiplex PCR; TCRdb stores in-frame clones only, minus some. V and J calls and clone size come straight from that table; D and trimming were deduced from the DNA. Among about 130,000 clones listed, roughly 90% were seen once. This TCR came from a man in his 60s with active or convalescent COVID-19. The specimen was peripheral blood.

This CDR3 is CASSERQGLEKLFF. CDR3 DNA sequence: TGTGCCAGCAGTGAGAGGCAGGGGCTTGAAAAACTGTTTTTT. J is TRBJ1-4 and V is TRBV2, with D possibly TRBD1 on 6 matching bases. Trimming shortened V by 3 bases and J by 7 bases, and 12 bases separated the two germline ends. The CDR3 spans 14 residues. Looked up from germline, CDR1 is SNHLY and CDR2 is FYNNEI.